This TCR beta chain was captured by sequencing in a study of blood T cell repertoires in COVID-19. Study background: T cells, B-cell-depleted T cells, or PBMCs provided the cDNA or gDNA that served as material.

Seattle patients were enrolled while actively infected and followed longitudinally. In germline, CDR1 is SGHDN, CDR2 FVKESK. V shed 3 bases, J shed 4 bases, and the junction held 0 bases outside the gene matches. The CDR3 is 13 amino acids. This clone was observed a single time. Authors' data handling: Amplification from reference gene primers served as the basis for estimated nucleated cell counts. The repertoire was sequenced with immunoSEQ multiplex PCR; TCRdb's copy has only in-frame clones and lacks some. The DNA was the basis for D and trimming; V, J and clone size are from that table. The sample has 350,000 or so clones, approximately 89% seen once.

The chain joins TRBV14 to TRBJ2-7; 10 bases align to TRBD1. The sample consisted of peripheral blood. This TCR came from a woman between 25 and 40 years old with COVID-19, enrolled during active disease. The CDR3 coding sequence is TGTGCCAGCAGCCAGGACAGGGGGTACGAGCAGTACTTC. Translated: CASSQDRGYEQYF.